This is a list of T cell receptor beta chains from one sample in a study of T cell repertoires and HLA-DP antigens. For these receptors, no antigen is known. Assay: immunoSEQ multiplex PCR; the TCRdb copy retains only in-frame clones and omits some. This table has around 100,000 clones, more than 85% appearing once. The specimen sequenced was CD4+ T cells from PBMCs. These receptors originate from a woman aged 18-35 years in good health and CMV-seronegative. Both conserved end residues are part of each CDR3. The D gene is left open where the match is weak.

j_gene: TRBJ2-7; d_gene: TRBD1; v_gene: TRBV18; CDR3aa: CASSPGDRVYEQYF
j_gene: TRBJ1-2; d_gene: -; v_gene: TRBV30; CDR3aa: CACTSQEDYGYTF
j_gene: TRBJ1-4; d_gene: -; v_gene: TRBV7-9; CDR3aa: CASSLAGANEKLFF
j_gene: TRBJ1-2; d_gene: TRBD1; v_gene: TRBV6-6; CDR3aa: CASSYSRTGLDGYTF
j_gene: TRBJ1-2; d_gene: -; v_gene: TRBV28; CDR3aa: CATNSAGATNYGYTF
j_gene: TRBJ1-1; d_gene: -; v_gene: TRBV15; CDR3aa: CATSRDPTLNTEAFF
j_gene: TRBJ1-3; d_gene: TRBD1; v_gene: TRBV4-1; CDR3aa: CASSRLGTGSGNTIYF
j_gene: TRBJ1-2; d_gene: -; v_gene: TRBV4-3; CDR3aa: CASSQVNSFYGYTF
j_gene: TRBJ1-2; d_gene: -; v_gene: TRBV28; CDR3aa: CASSRGLLGYGYTF
j_gene: TRBJ2-2; d_gene: -; v_gene: TRBV18; CDR3aa: CASSFQGRTGELFF
j_gene: TRBJ2-1; d_gene: -; v_gene: TRBV30; CDR3aa: CAWSPSSVHSAYNEQFF
j_gene: TRBJ1-5; d_gene: -; v_gene: TRBV6-1; CDR3aa: CASSERPRAGGNQPQHF
j_gene: TRBJ2-7; d_gene: TRBD2; v_gene: TRBV19; CDR3aa: CASSYRLSGTHSSYEQYF
j_gene: TRBJ2-4; d_gene: TRBD2; v_gene: TRBV7-2; CDR3aa: CASSLPSGTIKNIQYF
j_gene: TRBJ2-5; d_gene: TRBD1; v_gene: TRBV2; CDR3aa: CASSRQGREETQYF
j_gene: TRBJ2-1; d_gene: -; v_gene: TRBV5-8; CDR3aa: CASSLVGQVAFYNEQFF